In its sample, the clone carrying this T cell receptor beta chain was seen many times. The antigen remains unidentified. MiXCR, run by TCRdb on the RT-PCR reads, gives a single entry per CDR3 protein. Among around 530,000 distinct CDR3 sequences listed, about 12% were seen once. The source of the sample is a study of response to subunit inactivated influenza vaccine. Study observations and caveats: The authors proposed limited new T cell recruitment per seasonal influenza vaccination.

This receptor was identified in a man aged 50 to 60 who received an inactivated influenza vaccine. The starting material was PBMCs from blood, obtained on the day of vaccination.

The CDR3 coding sequence is TGTGCCAGCAGTCCCAGTAGACGTTATAGCTCCTACAATGAGCAGTTCTTC. Translating it yields CASSPSRRYSSYNEQFF. The chain is built from TRBV27 and TRBJ2-1, with D hard to call. The CDR3 has 17 residues. CDR1 is MNHEY and CDR2 is SMNVEV in the germline V gene (reference sequence). V lost 5 bases and J lost 0, with 17 bases in between.